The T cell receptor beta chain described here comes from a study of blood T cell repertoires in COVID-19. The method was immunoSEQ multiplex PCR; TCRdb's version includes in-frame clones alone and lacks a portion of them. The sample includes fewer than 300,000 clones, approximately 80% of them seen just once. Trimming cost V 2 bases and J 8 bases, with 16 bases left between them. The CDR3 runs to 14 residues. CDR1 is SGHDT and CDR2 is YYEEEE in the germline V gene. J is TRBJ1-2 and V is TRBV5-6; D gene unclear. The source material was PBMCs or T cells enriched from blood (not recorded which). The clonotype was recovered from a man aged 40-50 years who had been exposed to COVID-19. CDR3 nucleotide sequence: TGTGCCAGCAGCTTTGGGCAGATCTCTATGGGCTACACCTTC. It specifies CASSFGQISMGYTF.